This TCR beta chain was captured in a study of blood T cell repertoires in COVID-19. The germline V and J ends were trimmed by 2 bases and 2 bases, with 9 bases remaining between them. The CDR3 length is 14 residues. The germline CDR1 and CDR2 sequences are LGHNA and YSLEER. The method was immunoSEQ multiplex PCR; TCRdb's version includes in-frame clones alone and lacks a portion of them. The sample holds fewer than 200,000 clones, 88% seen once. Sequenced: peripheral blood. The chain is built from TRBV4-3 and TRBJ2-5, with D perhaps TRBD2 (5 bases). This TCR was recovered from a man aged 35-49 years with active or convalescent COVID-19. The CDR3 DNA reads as TGCGCCAGCAGCCAATACCGGGAACAAGAGACCCAGTACTTC. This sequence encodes CASSQYREQETQYF.